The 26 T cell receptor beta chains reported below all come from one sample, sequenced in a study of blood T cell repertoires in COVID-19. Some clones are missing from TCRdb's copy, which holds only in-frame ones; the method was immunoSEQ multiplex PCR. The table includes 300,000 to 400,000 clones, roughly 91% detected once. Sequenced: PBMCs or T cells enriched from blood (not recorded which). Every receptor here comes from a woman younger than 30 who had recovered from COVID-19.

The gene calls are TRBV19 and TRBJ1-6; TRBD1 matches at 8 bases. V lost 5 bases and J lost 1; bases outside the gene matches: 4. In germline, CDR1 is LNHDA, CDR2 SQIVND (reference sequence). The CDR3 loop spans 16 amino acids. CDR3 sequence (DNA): TGTGCCAGTAGTTCCCAGGGGGCATCCTATAATTCACCCCTCCACTTT. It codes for CASSSQGASYNSPLHF.

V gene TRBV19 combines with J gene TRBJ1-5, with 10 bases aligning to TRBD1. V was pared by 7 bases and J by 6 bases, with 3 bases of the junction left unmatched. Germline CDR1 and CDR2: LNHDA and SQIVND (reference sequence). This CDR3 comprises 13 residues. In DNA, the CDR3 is TGTGCCAGTATGGACAGGGGGGCTCAGCCCCAGCATTTT. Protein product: CASMDRGAQPQHF.

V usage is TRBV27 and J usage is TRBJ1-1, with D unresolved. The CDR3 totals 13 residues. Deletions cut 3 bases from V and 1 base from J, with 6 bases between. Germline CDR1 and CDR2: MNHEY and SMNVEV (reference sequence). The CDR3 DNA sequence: TGTGCCAGCAGTTTTACACAGAACACTGAAGCTTTCTTT. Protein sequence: CASSFTQNTEAFF.

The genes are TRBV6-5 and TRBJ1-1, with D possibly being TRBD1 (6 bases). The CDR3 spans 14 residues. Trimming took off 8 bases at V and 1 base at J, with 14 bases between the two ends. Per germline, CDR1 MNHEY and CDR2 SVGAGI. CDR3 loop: CASPLGGANTEAFF. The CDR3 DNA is TGTGCCAGCCCCTTGGGGGGGGCGAACACTGAAGCTTTCTTT.

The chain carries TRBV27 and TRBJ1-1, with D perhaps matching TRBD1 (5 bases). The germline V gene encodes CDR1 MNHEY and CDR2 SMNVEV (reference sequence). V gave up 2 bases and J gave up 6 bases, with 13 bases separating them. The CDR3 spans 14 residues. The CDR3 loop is CASSLGGGIAEAFF. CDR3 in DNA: TGTGCCAGCAGTTTAGGTGGGGGGATAGCTGAAGCTTTCTTT.

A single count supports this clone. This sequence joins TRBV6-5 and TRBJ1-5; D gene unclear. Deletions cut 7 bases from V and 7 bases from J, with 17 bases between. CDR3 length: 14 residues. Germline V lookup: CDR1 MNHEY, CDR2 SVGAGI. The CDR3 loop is CASTPRGGSQPQHF. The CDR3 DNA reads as TGTGCCAGCACCCCGCGGGGAGGGAGCCAGCCCCAGCATTTT.

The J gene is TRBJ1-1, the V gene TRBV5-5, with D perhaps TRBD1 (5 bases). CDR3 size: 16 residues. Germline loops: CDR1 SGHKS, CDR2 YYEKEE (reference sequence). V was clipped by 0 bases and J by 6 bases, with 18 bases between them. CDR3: CASSLGGGLLHAEAFF. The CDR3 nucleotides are TGTGCCAGCAGCTTGGGCGGGGGGTTGCTTCATGCTGAAGCTTTCTTT.

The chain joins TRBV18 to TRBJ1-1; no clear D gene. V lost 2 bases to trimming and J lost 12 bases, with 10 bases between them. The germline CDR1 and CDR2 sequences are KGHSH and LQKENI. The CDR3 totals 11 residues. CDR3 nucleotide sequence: TGTGCCAGCTCACCAACCGGGTTAACTTTCTTT. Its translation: CASSPTGLTFF.

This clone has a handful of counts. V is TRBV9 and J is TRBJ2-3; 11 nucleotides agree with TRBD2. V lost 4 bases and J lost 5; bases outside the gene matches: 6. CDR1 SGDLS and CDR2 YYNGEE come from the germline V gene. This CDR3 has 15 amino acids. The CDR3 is CASSKIAGGRDTQYF. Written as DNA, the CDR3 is TGTGCCAGCAGCAAAATAGCGGGGGGGCGAGATACGCAGTATTTT.

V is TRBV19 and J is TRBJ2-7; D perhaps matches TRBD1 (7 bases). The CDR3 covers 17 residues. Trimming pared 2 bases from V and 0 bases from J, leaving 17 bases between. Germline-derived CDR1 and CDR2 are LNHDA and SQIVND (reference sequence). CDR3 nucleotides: TGTGCCAGTAGTATAAGTAGGCCAGGGGGGCCCTCCTACGAGCAGTACTTC. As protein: CASSISRPGGPSYEQYF. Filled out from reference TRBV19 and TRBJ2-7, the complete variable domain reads DGGITQSPKYLFRKEGQNVTLSCEQNLNHDAMYWYRQDPGQGLRLIYYSQIVNDFQKGDIAEGYSVSREKKESFPLTVTSAQKNPTAFYLCASSISRPGGPSYEQYFGPGTRLTVT.

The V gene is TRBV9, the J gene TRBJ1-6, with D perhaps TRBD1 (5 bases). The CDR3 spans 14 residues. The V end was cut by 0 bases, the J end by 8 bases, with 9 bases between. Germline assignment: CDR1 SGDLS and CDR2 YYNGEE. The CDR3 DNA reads TGTGCCAGCAGCGTAGCCAGGGAACATTCACCCCTCCACTTT. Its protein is CASSVAREHSPLHF. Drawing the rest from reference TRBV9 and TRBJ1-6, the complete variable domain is DSGVTQTPKHLITATGQRVTLRCSPRSGDLSVYWYQQSLDQGLQFLIQYYNGEERAKGNILERFSAQQFPDLHSELNLSSLELGDSALYFCASSVAREHSPLHFGNGTRLTVT.

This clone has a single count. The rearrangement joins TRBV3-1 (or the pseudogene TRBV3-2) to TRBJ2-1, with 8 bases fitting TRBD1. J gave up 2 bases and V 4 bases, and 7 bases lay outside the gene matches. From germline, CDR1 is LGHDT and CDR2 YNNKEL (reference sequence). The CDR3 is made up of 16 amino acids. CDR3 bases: TGTGCCAGCAGCCGGGTGGGACAGGTAACCTACAATGAGCAGTTCTTC. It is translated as CASSRVGQVTYNEQFF.

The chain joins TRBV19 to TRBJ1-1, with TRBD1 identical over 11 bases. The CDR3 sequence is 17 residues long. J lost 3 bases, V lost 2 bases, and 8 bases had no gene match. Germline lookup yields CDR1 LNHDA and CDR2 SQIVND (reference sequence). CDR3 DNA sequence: TGTGCCAGTAGTATAATGCCGGGACAGGGGGTGGACACTGAAGCTTTCTTT. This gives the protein CASSIMPGQGVDTEAFF.

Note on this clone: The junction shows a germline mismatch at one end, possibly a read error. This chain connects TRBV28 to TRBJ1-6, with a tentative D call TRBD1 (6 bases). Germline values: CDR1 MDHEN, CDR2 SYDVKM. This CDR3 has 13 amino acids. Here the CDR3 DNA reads TGTGCCAGCAGTTTCACCCTGGGAAGGACAGTTACCTTT. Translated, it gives CASSFTLGRTVTF.

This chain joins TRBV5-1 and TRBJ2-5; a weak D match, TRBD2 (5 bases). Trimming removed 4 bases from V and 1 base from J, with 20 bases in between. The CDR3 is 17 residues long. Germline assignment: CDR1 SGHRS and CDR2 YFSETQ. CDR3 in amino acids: CASSVIPSLLIQETQYF. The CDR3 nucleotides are TGCGCCAGCAGCGTAATCCCTAGCCTTCTCATCCAAGAGACCCAGTACTTC.

This CDR3 reads CASSLPQGTHYGYTF. The CDR3 DNA sequence: TGTGCCAGCAGCCTACCTCAGGGTACCCACTATGGCTACACCTTC. V gene TRBV14 combines with J gene TRBJ1-2, with D maybe TRBD1 (5 bases). The CDR3 runs to 15 residues. V was shortened by 4 bases and J by 3 bases, with 15 bases between the two germline ends. Germline CDR1 SGHDN, CDR2 FVKESK.

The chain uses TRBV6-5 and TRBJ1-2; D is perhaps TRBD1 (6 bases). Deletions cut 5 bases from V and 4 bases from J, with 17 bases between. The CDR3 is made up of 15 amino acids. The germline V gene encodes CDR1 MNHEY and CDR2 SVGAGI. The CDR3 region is CASSPSLQGFYGYTF. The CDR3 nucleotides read TGTGCCAGCAGTCCAAGCCTGCAGGGGTTCTATGGCTACACCTTC.

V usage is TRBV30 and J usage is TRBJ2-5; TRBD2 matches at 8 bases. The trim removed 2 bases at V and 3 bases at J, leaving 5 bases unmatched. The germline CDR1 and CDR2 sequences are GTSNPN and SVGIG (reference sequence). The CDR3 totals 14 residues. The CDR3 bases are TGTGCCTGGAGTTCCGGGACTAGAGAAGAGACCCAGTACTTC. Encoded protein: CAWSSGTREETQYF.

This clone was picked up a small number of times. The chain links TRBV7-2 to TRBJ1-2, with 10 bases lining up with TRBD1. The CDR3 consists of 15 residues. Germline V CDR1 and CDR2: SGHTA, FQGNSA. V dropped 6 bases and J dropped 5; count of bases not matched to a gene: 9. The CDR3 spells CASSQDRGRGYGYTF. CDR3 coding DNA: TGTGCCAGCAGTCAAGACAGGGGGCGTGGGTATGGCTACACCTTC. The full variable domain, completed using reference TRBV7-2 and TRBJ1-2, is GAGVSQSPSNKVTEKGKDVELRCDPISGHTALYWYRQSLGQGLEFLIYFQGNSAPDKSGLPSDRFSAERTGGSVSTLTIQRTQQEDSAVYLCASSQDRGRGYGYTFGSGTRLTVV.

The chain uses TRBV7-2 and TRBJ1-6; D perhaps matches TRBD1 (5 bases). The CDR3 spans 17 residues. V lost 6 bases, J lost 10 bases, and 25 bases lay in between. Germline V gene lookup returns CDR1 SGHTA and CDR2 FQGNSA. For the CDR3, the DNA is TGTGCCAGCAGACACCTTCCAAGGGACTTTCTATGGTCACCCCTCCACTTT. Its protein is CASRHLPRDFLWSPLHF.

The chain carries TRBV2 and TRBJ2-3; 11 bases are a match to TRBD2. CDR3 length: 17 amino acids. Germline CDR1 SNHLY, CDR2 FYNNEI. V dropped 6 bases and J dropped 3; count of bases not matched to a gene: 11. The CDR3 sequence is CASRTSGGAQETDTQYF. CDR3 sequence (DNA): TGTGCCAGCAGAACTAGCGGGGGCGCCCAGGAAACAGATACGCAGTATTTT.

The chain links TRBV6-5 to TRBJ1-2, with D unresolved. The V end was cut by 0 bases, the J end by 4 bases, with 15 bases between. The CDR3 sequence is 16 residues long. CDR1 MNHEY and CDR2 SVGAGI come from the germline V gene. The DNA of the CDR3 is TGTGCCAGCAGTTACTCGAGTGCGGAAGATGTCTATGGCTACACCTTC. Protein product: CASSYSSAEDVYGYTF.

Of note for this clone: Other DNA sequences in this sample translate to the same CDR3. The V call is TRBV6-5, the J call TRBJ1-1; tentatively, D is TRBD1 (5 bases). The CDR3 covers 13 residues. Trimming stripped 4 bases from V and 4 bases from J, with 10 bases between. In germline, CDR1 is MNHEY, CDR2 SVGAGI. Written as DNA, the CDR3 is TGTGCCAGCAGTTTGGGGCTCGGCACTGAAGCTTTCTTT. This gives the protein CASSLGLGTEAFF.

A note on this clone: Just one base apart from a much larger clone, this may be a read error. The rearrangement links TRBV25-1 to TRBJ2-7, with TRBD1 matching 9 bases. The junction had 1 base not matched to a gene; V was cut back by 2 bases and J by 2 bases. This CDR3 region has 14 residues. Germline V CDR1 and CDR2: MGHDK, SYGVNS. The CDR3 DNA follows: TGTGCCAGCAGTGAAGGGACAGGGCCCTACGAGCAGTACTTC. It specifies CASSEGTGPYEQYF.

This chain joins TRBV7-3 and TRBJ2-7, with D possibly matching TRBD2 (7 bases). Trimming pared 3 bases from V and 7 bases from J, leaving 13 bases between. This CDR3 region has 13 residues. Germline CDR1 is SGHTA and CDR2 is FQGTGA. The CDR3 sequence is CASSFGGGEEQYF. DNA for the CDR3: TGTGCCAGCAGCTTCGGAGGGGGGGAGGAGCAGTACTTC.

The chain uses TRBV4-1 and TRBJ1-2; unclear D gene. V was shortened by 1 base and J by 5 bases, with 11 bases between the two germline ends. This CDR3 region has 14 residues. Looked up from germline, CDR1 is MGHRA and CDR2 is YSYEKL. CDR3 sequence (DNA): TGCGCCAGCAGCCAAGTCGGGAATGGTTATGGCTACACCTTC. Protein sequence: CASSQVGNGYGYTF.